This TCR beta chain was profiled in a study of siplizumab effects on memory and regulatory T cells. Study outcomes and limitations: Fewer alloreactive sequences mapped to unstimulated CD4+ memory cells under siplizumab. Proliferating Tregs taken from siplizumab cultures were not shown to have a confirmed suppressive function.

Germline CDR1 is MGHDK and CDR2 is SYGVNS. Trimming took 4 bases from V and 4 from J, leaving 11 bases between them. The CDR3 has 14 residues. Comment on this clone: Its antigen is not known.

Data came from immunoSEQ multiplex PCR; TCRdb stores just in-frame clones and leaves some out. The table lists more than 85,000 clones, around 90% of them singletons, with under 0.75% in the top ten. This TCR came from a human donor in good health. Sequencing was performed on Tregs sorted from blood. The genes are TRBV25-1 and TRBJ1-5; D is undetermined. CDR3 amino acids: CASSGGRGNQPQHF. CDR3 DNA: TGTGCCAGCAGTGGAGGTCGGGGAAATCAGCCCCAGCATTTT. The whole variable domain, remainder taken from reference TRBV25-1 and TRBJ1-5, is EADIYQTPRYLVIGTGKKITLECSQTMGHDKMYWYQQDPGMELHLIHYSYGVNSTEKGDLSSESTVSRIRTEHFPLTLESARPSHTSQYLCASSGGRGNQPQHFGDGTRLSIL.